This T cell receptor beta chain originates from a study of blood T cell repertoires in COVID-19. Original data processing: Amplifying reference gene primers gave estimates of nucleated cell counts. Sequencing was performed with immunoSEQ multiplex PCR; in TCRdb, only in-frame clones are kept and a portion is missing. V and J calls and clone size come straight from that table; D and trimming were deduced from the DNA. This sample has around 290,000 clones, with more than 70% found just once. Those enrolled, adults aged about 18 to 89 years, came from fewer than 25 US areas. Researchers sorted participants into cohorts using their self-reported clinical history. This CDR3 contains 15 residues. Trimming pared 3 bases from V and 7 bases from J, leaving 15 bases between. CDR1 KGHSH and CDR2 LQKENI come from the germline V gene.

The receptor comes from a woman in her fifties or sixties in a cohort exposed to, infected with or recovered from COVID-19 (not recorded which). The rearrangement uses TRBV18 and TRBJ1-4, with D perhaps matching TRBD1 (5 bases). The source material was PBMCs or T cells enriched from blood (not recorded which). CDR3 DNA sequence: TGTGCCAGCTCACCGATAGCAGGGCTACTTGAAAAACTGTTTTTT. It specifies CASSPIAGLLEKLFF.